The 31 T cell receptor beta chains given below trace back to one sample, sequenced in a study of beta chain features in type 1 diabetes. Study results and limitations: A moderate, significant TCRB CDR3 shortening appeared in type 1 diabetes across four CD4+ subsets.

These receptors have no known antigen. All of the isolated RNA was reverse transcribed, so expressed TCRB transcripts were sequenced. Assay used: immunoSEQ multiplex PCR; TCRdb lists only in-frame clones, some missing. Of 250,000 to 300,000 clones in the sample, roughly 24% were seen once. Sequenced sample: naive CD4+ T cells from blood. Receptors originate from a woman aged 25 to 45 with type 1 diabetes.

The V call is TRBV9, the J call TRBJ2-7, with TRBD2 matching over 10 bases. Germline values: CDR1 SGDLS, CDR2 YYNGEE. V lost 0 bases, J lost 3 bases, and 6 bases stayed unmatched. This CDR3 region has 16 residues. For the CDR3, the DNA is TGTGCCAGCAGCGTAGGCACTAGCGGGACGATCTACGAGCAGTACTTC. This encodes CASSVGTSGTIYEQYF.

V is TRBV2 and J is TRBJ1-1; no clear D. This CDR3 comprises 14 residues. Between the trimmed V and J ends, which lost 7 bases and 1 base, there was a span of 13 bases. Germline lookup yields CDR1 SNHLY and CDR2 FYNNEI. The CDR3 loop reads CASMEFGGNTEAFF. CDR3 coding DNA: TGTGCCAGCATGGAGTTCGGAGGGAACACTGAAGCTTTCTTT.

The chain is built from TRBV30 and TRBJ1-1, with 8 positions matching TRBD1. Germline loops: CDR1 GTSNPN, CDR2 SVGIG (reference sequence). Losses at the gene ends were 3 bases for V and 2 bases for J; bases not matched to a gene: 14. This CDR3 spans 17 amino acids. The CDR3: CAWSLYIGGQANTEAFF. The CDR3, as DNA: TGTGCCTGGAGCCTATACATTGGGGGACAGGCAAACACTGAAGCTTTCTTT.

This clone turned up a few times. V usage is TRBV5-1 and J usage is TRBJ2-1; D remains ambiguous. From germline, CDR1 is SGHRS and CDR2 YFSETQ. This CDR3 is built from 18 residues. Trimming left V 1 base short and J 3 bases short, with 20 bases between. In DNA form, the CDR3 reads TGCGCCAGCAGCTTGCGGTGGGCCAGGCTGGGCGACTACAATGAGCAGTTCTTC. Translated, it gives CASSLRWARLGDYNEQFF.

The chain employs TRBV28 and TRBJ2-7; D is possibly TRBD2 (6 bases). Germline V gives CDR1 MDHEN, CDR2 SYDVKM. This CDR3 spans 13 amino acids. V was pared by 6 bases and J by 3 bases, with 12 bases between. The CDR3 region is CASSGTPHYEQYF. Written as DNA, the CDR3 is TGTGCCAGCAGCGGGACTCCCCACTACGAGCAGTACTTC.

The sample holds a few counts of this clone. The rearrangement joins TRBV19 to TRBJ1-1; D ambiguous. CDR3 length: 12 residues. The germline V gene has CDR1 LNHDA and CDR2 SQIVND (reference sequence). Between the trimmed V and J ends, which lost 3 bases and 1 base, there was a span of 3 bases. The DNA for the CDR3 is TGTGCCAGTAGTATGAGGAACACTGAAGCTTTCTTT. Protein: CASSMRNTEAFF.

This clone was seen only a few times. Additional DNA sequences in this sample encode the identical CDR3. The chain carries TRBV9 and TRBJ2-7, with D possibly being TRBD2 (6 bases). Germline values: CDR1 SGDLS, CDR2 YYNGEE. The length of the CDR3 is 14 residues. The V end lost 2 bases, the J end lost 0 bases, and 9 bases lay between the germline ends. CDR3 nucleotides: TGTGCCAGCAGCGTTGGAGGGAGCTCCTACGAGCAGTACTTC. It is translated as CASSVGGSSYEQYF.

V and J are TRBV2 and TRBJ2-6; no clear D gene. The CDR3 runs 15 residues. V was pared by 6 bases and J by 2 bases, with 11 bases between. CDR1 is SNHLY and CDR2 is FYNNEI in the germline V gene. CDR3 region: CASRSGRTGANVLTF. In DNA form, the CDR3 reads TGTGCCAGCAGGTCGGGTCGCACTGGGGCCAACGTCCTGACTTTC.

The chain uses TRBV6-5 and TRBJ1-1; a possible D gene is TRBD1 (5 bases). The CDR3 extends over 13 amino acids. Trimming left V 2 bases short and J 6 bases short, with 10 bases between. Per germline, CDR1 MNHEY and CDR2 SVGAGI. The CDR3 loop is CASSYVGDSEAFF. For the CDR3, the DNA is TGTGCCAGCAGTTACGTAGGGGATTCTGAAGCTTTCTTT.

The chain couples TRBV25-1 to TRBJ2-3; 11 positions agree with TRBD2. The CDR3 loop spans 13 amino acids. Trimming at V came to 8 bases and at J to 5 bases, leaving 3 bases not matched to a gene. Germline-derived CDR1 and CDR2 are MGHDK and SYGVNS. The chain's CDR3 is CASRTSGQDTQYF. In nucleotides, the CDR3 is TGTGCCAGCCGGACTAGCGGGCAAGATACGCAGTATTTT. The whole variable domain, filled in from reference TRBV25-1 and TRBJ2-3, reads EADIYQTPRYLVIGTGKKITLECSQTMGHDKMYWYQQDPGMELHLIHYSYGVNSTEKGDLSSESTVSRIRTEHFPLTLESARPSHTSQYLCASRTSGQDTQYFGPGTRLTVL.

The chain carries TRBV30 and TRBJ2-3, with 12 nucleotides matching TRBD2. This CDR3 has 16 residues. With V trimmed by 1 base and J by 2 bases, 4 bases remained unmatched. Germline-derived CDR1 and CDR2 are GTSNPN and SVGIG (reference sequence). For the CDR3, the DNA is TGTGCCTGGAGTGACCGGACTAGCGGGGACACAGATACGCAGTATTTT. This translates into CAWSDRTSGDTDTQYF.

This clone has only a few counts. The chain is built from TRBV6-5 and TRBJ2-5, with D hard to call. V was trimmed by 11 bases and J by 1 base, leaving 14 bases between them. This CDR3 spans 13 amino acids. Germline V lookup: CDR1 MNHEY, CDR2 SVGAGI. The CDR3 sequence is CAARRQFQETQYF. The DNA of the CDR3 is TGTGCCGCCCGTCGCCAGTTCCAAGAGACCCAGTACTTC.

Only a few counts were recorded for this clone. V gene TRBV7-9 combines with J gene TRBJ2-1, with TRBD2 matching 13 bases. Germline CDR1 and CDR2: SEHNR and FQNEAQ (reference sequence). After removal of 0 bases from V and 10 bases from J, the junction contained 6 bases not matched to a gene. This CDR3 region has 16 residues. The CDR3: CASSLALAGGPVEQFF. The CDR3 coding sequence is TGTGCCAGCAGCTTAGCACTAGCGGGAGGGCCGGTCGAGCAGTTCTTC.

This chain joins TRBV5-1 and TRBJ2-3, with 7 bases identical to TRBD2. This CDR3 comprises 15 residues. J was trimmed by 4 bases and V by 0 bases; bases with no gene match: 5. Germline CDR1 reads SGHRS; CDR2 reads YFSETQ. CDR3 in amino acids: CASSLAAGEPDTQYF. In nucleotides, the CDR3 is TGCGCCAGCAGCTTGGCGGCGGGAGAACCAGATACGCAGTATTTT.

This clone was counted a few times. This chain connects TRBV30 to TRBJ1-2, with 8 nucleotides matching TRBD1. Germline trimming cut 4 bases from V and 3 bases from J; bases unmatched to any gene: 4. Germline-derived CDR1 and CDR2 are GTSNPN and SVGIG (reference sequence). This CDR3 has 13 residues. The CDR3 sequence: CAWTRGLDYGYTF. The CDR3 coding sequence is TGTGCCTGGACCAGGGGGCTCGACTATGGCTACACCTTC.

The rearrangement joins TRBV28 to TRBJ1-2; 10 nucleotides line up with TRBD1. Germline V gives CDR1 MDHEN, CDR2 SYDVKM. The V and J ends lost 8 bases and 11 bases, in that order; junction bases with no gene match: 8. The CDR3 contains 12 residues. This CDR3 is CASDGDRGRYTF. In DNA, the CDR3 is TGTGCCAGCGATGGGGACAGGGGACGTTACACCTTC.

The V call is TRBV28, the J call TRBJ2-7, with TRBD1 matching over 8 bases. The V and J ends lost 5 bases and 4 bases, in that order; junction bases with no gene match: 7. Germline values: CDR1 MDHEN, CDR2 SYDVKM. The CDR3 sequence is 14 residues long. The CDR3 bases are TGTGCCAGCAGTATGGCGGGACAGGTATACGAGCAGTACTTC. Amino acids: CASSMAGQVYEQYF.

V is TRBV18 and J is TRBJ2-1, with TRBD2 matching over 10 bases. The CDR3 runs 17 residues. Trimming removed 3 bases from V and 7 bases from J; junction bases left unmatched: 12. Germline V gene data show CDR1 as KGHSH and CDR2 as LQKENI. Here the CDR3 DNA reads TGTGCCAGCTCACCGGGGGCGCCGGCTAGCGGGAGAAATGAGCAGTTCTTC. Amino acids: CASSPGAPASGRNEQFF. The full variable domain, its missing parts supplied by reference TRBV18 and TRBJ2-1, is NAGVMQNPRHLVRRRGQEARLRCSPMKGHSHVYWYRQLPEEGLKFMVYLQKENIIDESGMPKERFSAEFPKEGPSILRIQQVVRGDSAAYFCASSPGAPASGRNEQFFGPGTRLTVL.

This clone was observed a few times. The rearrangement links TRBV9 to TRBJ2-7, with TRBD2 matching 16 bases. With 3 bases clipped from V and 4 bases from J, the junction kept 1 base outside the gene matches. This CDR3 comprises 15 residues. Germline V CDR1 and CDR2: SGDLS, YYNGEE. Here the CDR3 DNA reads TGTGCCAGCAGCGAGGGACTAGCGGGAGGGTACGAGCAGTACTTC. Residues: CASSEGLAGGYEQYF.

CDR3 in DNA: TGCAGCGTTGAAACAGCGGTAGCCAAAAACATTCAGTACTTC. Protein: CSVETAVAKNIQYF. The genes are TRBV29-1 and TRBJ2-4, with D possibly being TRBD2 (5 bases). V was shortened by 2 bases and J by 0 bases, with 8 bases between the two germline ends. This CDR3 has 14 residues. The germline V gene encodes CDR1 SQVTM and CDR2 ANQGSEA.

This clone was picked up a small number of times. This rearrangement joins TRBV6-6 to TRBJ1-2; 7 bases line up with TRBD1. Losses at the gene ends were 6 bases for V and 6 bases for J; bases not matched to a gene: 7. Germline values: CDR1 MNHNY, CDR2 SVGAGI (reference sequence). The length of the CDR3 is 13 residues. This chain's CDR3 is CASRARGWDGYTF. CDR3 in DNA: TGTGCCAGCAGGGCCAGGGGGTGGGATGGCTACACCTTC.

The chain is built from TRBV19 and TRBJ2-1; 12 bases fit TRBD2. Trimming cost V 11 bases and J 1 base; bases outside gene matches: 3. The germline V gene has CDR1 LNHDA and CDR2 SQIVND (reference sequence). The CDR3 consists of 14 residues. The CDR3 is CAVTSGSSYNEQFF. The DNA of the CDR3 is TGTGCCGTGACTAGCGGGAGTTCCTACAATGAGCAGTTCTTC.

J is TRBJ2-1 and V is TRBV29-1, with 9 bases lining up with TRBD1. V trimming: 4 bases; J trimming: 3 bases; junction bases outside the gene matches: 4. The CDR3 spans 14 residues. CDR1 is SQVTM, CDR2 ANQGSEA, per germline. The DNA of the CDR3 is TGCAGCGTTGTAAGGACAGGGGTCTACAATGAGCAGTTCTTC. Protein sequence: CSVVRTGVYNEQFF.

This chain uses TRBV2 with TRBJ1-5; 8 bases are shared with TRBD1. Germline V gene sequence: CDR1 SNHLY, CDR2 FYNNEI. CDR3 length: 14 amino acids. V lost 5 bases and J lost 6; bases outside the gene matches: 6. CDR3 DNA sequence: TGTGCCAGCAGTCCGGGACAGGCGATTCAGCCCCAGCATTTT. This codes for CASSPGQAIQPQHF.

The chain is built from TRBV11-3 and TRBJ2-1; TRBD2 agrees at 10 bases. The CDR3 spans 15 residues. Germline assignment: CDR1 SGHNT and CDR2 YENEEA. V trimming: 5 bases; J trimming: 7 bases; junction bases outside the gene matches: 8. CDR3 amino acids: CASSVSGRARNEQFF. The DNA for the CDR3 is TGTGCCAGCAGCGTGAGCGGGAGGGCCCGAAATGAGCAGTTCTTC. Together with reference TRBV11-3 and TRBJ2-1, the CDR3 gives the full variable domain: EAGVVQSPRYKIIEKKQPVAFWCNPISGHNTLYWYLQNLGQGPELLIRYENEEAVDDSQLPKDRFSAERLKGVDSTLKIQPAELGDSAVYLCASSVSGRARNEQFFGPGTRLTVL.

This clone was detected a few times. The chain employs TRBV6-6 and TRBJ2-7; no clear D gene. The CDR3 has 13 amino acids. CDR1 is MNHNY and CDR2 is SVGAGI in the germline V gene (reference sequence). V lost 2 bases to trimming and J lost 2 bases, with 7 bases between them. The CDR3 sequence is CASSYAGAYEQYF. CDR3 DNA sequence: TGTGCCAGCAGTTACGCAGGTGCCTACGAGCAGTACTTC.

This clone was seen a handful of times. The chain uses TRBV12-5 and TRBJ2-1, with D unclear. This CDR3 region has 13 residues. V lost 1 base to trimming and J lost 5 bases, with 6 bases between them. The germline gives CDR1 LGHNT, CDR2 FRNRAP. The CDR3 DNA follows: TGTGCTAGTGGTTTGGCAGGTGACAATGAGCAGTTCTTC. Translation: CASGLAGDNEQFF.

This clone showed up just a few times. V and J are TRBV6-1 and TRBJ2-2, with D perhaps matching TRBD2 (5 bases). The V gene lost 1 base and the J gene lost 6 bases, with 9 bases spanning the gap. The length of the CDR3 is 14 residues. CDR1 and CDR2 (germline): MNHNS, SASEGT. The DNA for the CDR3 is TGTGCCAGCAGTGAAGAACTAGGCGCCGGGGAGCTGTTTTTT. Its translation: CASSEELGAGELFF.

This clone came up a few times. The chain joins TRBV5-4 to TRBJ1-1; no clear D gene. Trimming cost V 1 base and J 1 base, with 5 bases left between them. Germline V gives CDR1 SGHNT, CDR2 YYREEE (reference sequence). The CDR3 loop spans 13 amino acids. Here the CDR3 reads CASSLTENTEAFF. Here the CDR3 DNA reads TGTGCCAGCAGCTTGACAGAGAACACTGAAGCTTTCTTT.

The rearrangement links TRBV4-2 to TRBJ1-3; D possibly corresponds to TRBD1 (6 bases). The CDR3 runs 14 residues. Trimming pared 7 bases from V and 4 bases from J, leaving 14 bases between. The germline V gene encodes CDR1 LGHNA and CDR2 YNFKEQ. The CDR3 sequence: CASTRDIQGNTIYF. The CDR3 DNA follows: TGTGCCAGCACCCGGGACATCCAAGGAAACACCATATATTTT.

The gene calls are TRBV30 and TRBJ2-7; D not certain. CDR1 is GTSNPN, CDR2 SVGIG, per germline (reference sequence). The CDR3 has 13 amino acids. Trimming stripped 1 base from V and 2 bases from J, with 9 bases between. The CDR3 protein is CAWSGQAPYEQYF. The CDR3, as DNA: TGTGCCTGGAGTGGTCAGGCGCCCTACGAGCAGTACTTC.